This entry is about one TCR beta chain. Its antigen is as yet unknown. The primer mix had 60 Vbeta and 13 Jbeta primers. The repertoire was sequenced with immunoSEQ multiplex PCR; TCRdb's copy has only in-frame clones and lacks some. The sample lists some 81,000 clones; under 85% were seen once. This record belongs to a study of cytomegalovirus exposure and HLA in healthy donors. CDR3 length: 14 amino acids. CDR1 is MDHEN, CDR2 SYDVKM, per germline. J was trimmed by 6 bases and V by 6 bases; bases with no gene match: 8. Study-wide points: Earlier analysis yielded a pattern in which most TCR beta V segments were productive about 87% or about 30% of the time.

Source material: PBMCs. The chain links TRBV28 to TRBJ1-5; 7 bases fit TRBD1. This receptor was taken from a woman aged 40 to 50 in good health and CMV-seropositive. The DNA of the CDR3 is TGTGCCAGCAGGCCGGGACAGACTCTTCAGCCCCAGCATTTT. Translating gives CASRPGQTLQPQHF.